The 5 T cell receptor beta chains listed next were all sequenced from one sample in a study of long-term antiretroviral therapy in people with HIV (dated by TCRdb to 2022 to 2024). The immunoSEQ hsTCRB v3.0 assay was used at survey level resolution to sequence the TRB variable region. TCRdb limited this immuneACCESS table to in-frame rearrangements with V and J called. A share of clones is missing; checked studies link under half to unresolved V genes, and the rest is unexplained. The sample includes more than 20,000 clones, with around four fifths observed a single time. The ten largest clones take up roughly 3.9% of the sample. Sequenced here: unsorted PBMCs, sampled roughly 4 years after starting antiretroviral therapy. Receptors were obtained from a man between 18 and 29 years old with HIV.

This CDR3 is CASSSRGTAFYGYTF. CDR3 bases: TGTGCCAGCAGCTCGAGGGGGACCGCTTTCTATGGCTACACCTTC. V is TRBV13 and J is TRBJ1-2; D is possibly TRBD1 (6 bases). There are 15 residues in the CDR3. Trimming cost V 4 bases and J 4 bases, with 16 bases left between them. CDR1 and CDR2 (germline): PRHDT, FYEKMQ (reference sequence).

The V gene is TRBV7-8, the J gene TRBJ2-5; possibly TRBD2 for D (5 bases). The V end lost 5 bases, the J end lost 8 bases, and 21 bases lay between the germline ends. Per the germline V gene, CDR1 is SGHVS and CDR2 is FQNEAQ. The CDR3 contains 15 residues. CDR3 in DNA: TGTGCCAGCAGCGTCGGAAGGCGGGTTGGAGGCACCCAGTACTTC. The encoded protein is CASSVGRRVGGTQYF.

This clone has only one observation. This sequence joins TRBV5-1 and TRBJ1-1; 7 bases fit TRBD1. This CDR3 contains 15 residues. Germline-derived CDR1 and CDR2 are SGHRS and YFSETQ. V trimming: 0 bases; J trimming: 6 bases; junction bases outside the gene matches: 8. The CDR3: CASSLGRGWGAEAFF. CDR3 nucleotide sequence: TGCGCCAGCAGCTTGGGCAGGGGGTGGGGGGCTGAAGCTTTCTTT.

The chain combines TRBV7-2 with TRBJ1-1, with D possibly TRBD1 on 5 matching bases. V lost 5 bases, J lost 11 bases, and 21 bases lay in between. Germline V gene lookup returns CDR1 SGHTA and CDR2 FQGNSA. The CDR3 spans 14 residues. The CDR3 here is CASSPRAFSQDAFF. CDR3 DNA sequence: TGTGCCAGCAGCCCGCGGGCCTTTTCACAGGATGCTTTCTTT.

The chain uses TRBV9 and TRBJ1-6; D is ambiguous. Germline V gene data show CDR1 as SGDLS and CDR2 as YYNGEE. The V and J ends lost 2 bases and 4 bases respectively, with 16 bases between them. CDR3 length: 17 residues. The CDR3 DNA is TGTGCCAGCAGCGTCTCTAACACACGGGCTTATAATTCACCCCTCCACTTT. This sequence encodes CASSVSNTRAYNSPLHF.